The clone carrying this T cell receptor beta chain turned up a few times. Its antigen remains unidentified. This sample is part of a study of blood T cells in healthy people across ages. Overall study results and limits: Estimated diversity that came from one million T cells was considered an underestimate.

Per germline, CDR1 MNHEY and CDR2 SMNVEV (reference sequence). V lost 5 bases, J lost 4 bases, and 18 bases lay in between. CDR3 length: 15 residues. For the second PCR, which ran for about 7 to 11 cycles, a sample-barcoded 5' primer and a J-beta primer mix were used. Each of the samples gave a minimum of 2.5 million paired-end reads that contained CDR3. TCRdb reanalysed the 5' RACE reads using MiXCR and keeps one entry per CDR3 protein. The sample has fewer than 2,000,000 distinct CDR3 sequences, about two fifths seen once. The V and J genes are TRBV27 and TRBJ2-7; maybe TRBD2 (7 bases). The source material was blood. The receptor was isolated from a human donor in good health. The CDR3 coding sequence is TGTGCCAGCAGTCCTCTGGGGGGGGGCCATTACGAGCAGTACTTC. This gives the protein CASSPLGGGHYEQYF.